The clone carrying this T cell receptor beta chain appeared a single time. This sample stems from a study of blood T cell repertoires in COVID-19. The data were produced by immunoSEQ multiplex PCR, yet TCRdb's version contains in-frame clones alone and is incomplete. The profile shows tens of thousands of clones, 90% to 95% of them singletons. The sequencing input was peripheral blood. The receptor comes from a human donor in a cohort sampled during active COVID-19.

The CDR3 spells CASSIIGGRGYTF. DNA for the CDR3: TGTGCCAGTAGTATAATAGGGGGTCGGGGCTACACCTTC. The chain recombines TRBV19 with TRBJ1-2, with D perhaps TRBD1 (6 bases). The V and J ends lost 2 bases and 8 bases respectively, with 12 bases between them. The CDR3 has 13 amino acids. The germline V gene encodes CDR1 LNHDA and CDR2 SQIVND (reference sequence).